These 25 T cell receptor beta chains came from one sample sequenced in a study of T cell responses to AZD1222 COVID-19 vaccine. Generated by immunoSEQ multiplex PCR, the TCRdb table keeps only in-frame clones and is missing some. The sample shows some 190,000 clones, just over 90% of them seen only once. This sample comprised peripheral blood, obtained 28 days after the second AZD1222 dose. These receptors all come from an adult who received the AZD1222 COVID-19 vaccine.

The chain carries TRBV6-5 and TRBJ1-5, with D perhaps matching TRBD1 (6 bases). The CDR3 extends over 15 amino acids. The germline V gene has CDR1 MNHEY and CDR2 SVGAGI. Trimming shortened V by 8 bases and J by 9 bases, and 23 bases separated the two germline ends. As DNA, the CDR3 is TGTGCCAGCTCCATTGCTACAGGGACCCGGGTGCCCCAGCATTTT. Translation gives CASSIATGTRVPQHF.

The chain couples TRBV30 to TRBJ1-2; no firm D call. This CDR3 comprises 13 residues. Germline CDR1 reads GTSNPN; CDR2 reads SVGIG (reference sequence). Deletions cut 5 bases from V and 7 bases from J, with 17 bases between. CDR3 loop: CAWGEGSTVGYTF. CDR3 nucleotides: TGTGCCTGGGGTGAAGGTAGTACTGTTGGCTACACCTTC.

This clone was seen just once. The chain carries TRBV27 and TRBJ2-1; D uncertain. V shed 6 bases and J shed 5 bases, with 20 bases lying between them. Germline V gene lookup returns CDR1 MNHEY and CDR2 SMNVEV (reference sequence). The CDR3 covers 16 residues. The CDR3 nucleotides are TGTGCCAGCAGCCATCGGATGGTAGGCCCAAACAATGAGCAGTTCTTC. Translated: CASSHRMVGPNNEQFF.

CDR3 bases: TGTGCCAGCAGCTTCGGGCGCAATCAGCCCCAGCATTTT. Translating it yields CASSFGRNQPQHF. The genes are TRBV5-8 and TRBJ1-5; D remains ambiguous. Germline values: CDR1 SGHTS, CDR2 YDEGEE. Trimming removed 2 bases from V and 2 bases from J, with 5 bases in between. This CDR3 has 13 amino acids.

The rearrangement links TRBV24-1 to TRBJ2-1; D call uncertain. Germline values: CDR1 KGHDR, CDR2 SFDVKD. The CDR3 has 16 residues. V was shortened by 4 bases and J by 2 bases, with 14 bases between the two germline ends. As DNA, the CDR3 is TGTGCCACCAGTGACTCCAGTGGCCCGGCCTACAATGAGCAGTTCTTC. It is translated as CATSDSSGPAYNEQFF.

The chain couples TRBV13 to TRBJ2-2, with a possible D match to TRBD2 (6 bases). Trimming removed 5 bases at V and 5 bases at J, with 18 bases between. There are 16 residues in the CDR3. Germline assignment: CDR1 PRHDT and CDR2 FYEKMQ (reference sequence). The CDR3 here is CASSRTPGRGTGELFF. The DNA for the CDR3 is TGTGCCAGCAGCCGAACACCGGGACGGGGGACCGGGGAGCTGTTTTTT.

This rearrangement joins TRBV24-1 to TRBJ2-3; 12 bases line up with TRBD2. V was pared by 3 bases and J by 4 bases, with 7 bases of the junction left unmatched. Germline V gene sequence: CDR1 KGHDR, CDR2 SFDVKD. The CDR3 runs to 17 residues. CDR3 in amino acids: CATSDTRLAGAADTQYF. The CDR3 DNA reads as TGTGCCACCAGTGATACGAGACTAGCGGGGGCCGCAGATACGCAGTATTTT.

This clone was seen once. This chain joins TRBV4-1 and TRBJ2-3, with a possible D match to TRBD2 (5 bases). The CDR3 extends over 16 amino acids. With 6 bases removed from V and 4 bases from J, the gap between germline ends came to 20 bases. Germline CDR1 and CDR2: MGHRA and YSYEKL. In DNA, the CDR3 is TGCGCCAGCAGTCAGGAAGGGCCGCTGAGGGCAGATACGCAGTATTTT. Its protein product is CASSQEGPLRADTQYF.

This clone was recorded only once. The chain recombines TRBV5-5 with TRBJ2-7, with TRBD1 as a possible D gene (5 bases). CDR3 length equals 15 residues. The germline V gene has CDR1 SGHKS and CDR2 YYEKEE (reference sequence). Trimming pared 2 bases from V and 6 bases from J, leaving 18 bases between. As DNA, the CDR3 is TGTGCCAGCAGCTTTTTTGTACAGGACCTCGGCGAGCAGTACTTC. This encodes CASSFFVQDLGEQYF.

The V call is TRBV9, the J call TRBJ2-7, with D perhaps TRBD2 (7 bases). The V gene lost 3 bases and the J gene lost 0 bases, with 10 bases spanning the gap. This CDR3 comprises 14 residues. Germline V gene sequence: CDR1 SGDLS, CDR2 YYNGEE. The CDR3 nucleotides read TGTGCCAGCAGCGCTAGGGGGGGCTCCTACGAGCAGTACTTC. It is translated as CASSARGGSYEQYF.

This chain joins TRBV7-9 and TRBJ2-5, with D unresolved. The CDR3 is made up of 14 amino acids. V lost 4 bases to trimming and J lost 5 bases, with 14 bases between them. CDR1 and CDR2 (germline): SEHNR, FQNEAQ (reference sequence). CDR3 coding DNA: TGTGCCAGCAGCTCCCAAGGTAGAGCGGAGACCCAGTACTTC. Its translation is CASSSQGRAETQYF.

This clone was found once. The chain combines TRBV2 with TRBJ2-3, with TRBD1 identical over 7 bases. Germline values: CDR1 SNHLY, CDR2 FYNNEI. V was clipped by 6 bases and J by 2 bases; unmatched bases: 11. The CDR3 is 16 residues long. CDR3 nucleotides: TGTGCCAGCAGCGACAGGGCGGTGGGATCCACAGATACGCAGTATTTT. Its translation is CASSDRAVGSTDTQYF.

The rearrangement joins TRBV18 to TRBJ1-6; D is unclear. Per the germline V gene, CDR1 is KGHSH and CDR2 is LQKENI. V lost 2 bases and J 8 bases, leaving 10 bases between the germline ends. The CDR3 runs to 14 residues. The CDR3 DNA reads TGTGCCAGCTCACCAGTGGGCAAAGATTCACCCCTCCACTTT. Translating gives CASSPVGKDSPLHF.

This rearrangement joins TRBV6-6 to TRBJ2-7, with 10 positions matching TRBD1. CDR1 is MNHNY and CDR2 is SVGAGI in the germline V gene (reference sequence). This CDR3 comprises 14 residues. The junction had 11 bases not matched to a gene; V was cut back by 6 bases and J by 9 bases. CDR3 region: CASSLDRGVRGQYF. CDR3 in DNA: TGTGCCAGCAGCCTGGACAGGGGGGTACGAGGGCAGTACTTC.

The chain uses TRBV7-9 and TRBJ2-7; no clear D. Germline loops: CDR1 SEHNR, CDR2 FQNEAQ (reference sequence). V lost 3 bases and J 3 bases, leaving 12 bases between the germline ends. The CDR3 contains 14 residues. CDR3 amino acids: CASSFRTDGYEQYF. As DNA, the CDR3 is TGTGCCAGCAGCTTTAGGACGGACGGCTACGAGCAGTACTTC.

V gene TRBV7-2 combines with J gene TRBJ2-1; 12 bases agree with TRBD2. Germline lookup yields CDR1 SGHTA and CDR2 FQGNSA. The CDR3 is 15 amino acids. Trimming took 4 bases from V and 8 from J; bases not matched to a gene: 6. The CDR3 here is CASSYSSGRADEQFF. CDR3 sequence (DNA): TGTGCCAGCAGCTACTCTAGCGGGAGGGCCGATGAGCAGTTCTTC.

This clone appeared once. The CDR3 region has the DNA TGCGCCAGCAGCCCCTGGGGCAGGGACACCGGGGAGCTGTTTTTT. Translated, it gives CASSPWGRDTGELFF. The chain uses TRBV5-1 and TRBJ2-2; possible D gene TRBD1, 5 bases. The V and J ends lost 4 bases and 3 bases respectively, with 13 bases between them. The CDR3 runs 15 residues. CDR1 is SGHRS, CDR2 YFSETQ, per germline.

The chain carries TRBV27 and TRBJ2-7, with D perhaps TRBD2 (6 bases). Per the germline V gene, CDR1 is MNHEY and CDR2 is SMNVEV (reference sequence). CDR3 length: 13 amino acids. V dropped 4 bases and J dropped 7 bases, with 14 bases sitting between them. The chain's CDR3 is CASSSRSGGEQYF. The CDR3 nucleotides read TGTGCCAGCAGTTCCCGATCAGGAGGGGAGCAGTACTTC.

The rearrangement joins TRBV4-2 to TRBJ2-6, with D maybe TRBD2 (5 bases). The CDR3 has 15 amino acids. Germline CDR1 and CDR2: LGHNA and YNFKEQ. V was pared by 7 bases and J by 0 bases, with 10 bases between. CDR3 nucleotide sequence: TGTGCCAGCACCCCGGGAATCTCTGGGGCCAACGTCCTGACTTTC. This sequence encodes CASTPGISGANVLTF.

The chain links TRBV7-9 to TRBJ2-7; the D gene is possibly TRBD2 (6 bases). There are 15 residues in the CDR3. V was cut by 4 bases and J by 6 bases, with 19 bases left in between. In germline, CDR1 is SEHNR, CDR2 FQNEAQ (reference sequence). The CDR3 nucleotides read TGTGCCAGCAGCTCGCCCGGGGAGACTAGGGTCGAGCAGTACTTC. The encoded protein is CASSSPGETRVEQYF. The whole variable domain, filled in from reference TRBV7-9 and TRBJ2-7, reads DTGVSQNPRHKITKRGQNVTFRCDPISEHNRLYWYRQTLGQGPEFLTYFQNEAQLEKSRLLSDRFSAERPKGSFSTLEIQRTEQGDSAMYLCASSSPGETRVEQYFGPGTRLTVT.

The chain carries TRBV4-1 and TRBJ2-5; 9 bases match TRBD2. CDR1 is MGHRA, CDR2 YSYEKL, per germline. V lost 4 bases to trimming and J lost 2 bases; unmatched junction nucleotides: 5. This CDR3 contains 15 residues. The CDR3 DNA reads as TGCGCCAGCAGCCTCAGCGGGGGGCCGCAAGAGACCCAGTACTTC. It specifies CASSLSGGPQETQYF.

The chain couples TRBV7-2 to TRBJ1-3; no clear D. Between the trimmed V and J ends, which lost 0 bases and 0 bases, there was a span of 12 bases. The CDR3 sequence is 17 residues long. From germline, CDR1 is SGHTA and CDR2 FQGNSA. CDR3 loop: CASSLARVGGSGNTIYF. In nucleotides, the CDR3 is TGTGCCAGCAGCTTAGCGCGGGTAGGCGGCTCTGGAAACACCATATATTTT.

The CDR3 loop reads CASSMASGGLYNEQFF. DNA for the CDR3: TGTGCCAGCAGTATGGCTAGCGGGGGCCTTTACAATGAGCAGTTCTTC. This chain connects TRBV6-4 to TRBJ2-1, with TRBD2 identical over 10 bases. From germline, CDR1 is MRHNA and CDR2 SNTAGT. V lost 5 bases, J lost 4 bases, and 8 bases stayed unmatched. The CDR3 is 16 amino acids.

V usage is TRBV18 and J usage is TRBJ2-1; 10 bases are a match to TRBD2. Germline CDR1 and CDR2: KGHSH and LQKENI. CDR3 size: 16 residues. V shed 3 bases, J shed 3 bases, and the junction held 5 bases outside the gene matches. CDR3 coding DNA: TGTGCCAGCTCACCCAGCGGGGGGGCCGTCTACAATGAGCAGTTCTTC. Translating it yields CASSPSGGAVYNEQFF.

The count of this clone is one. The chain combines TRBV7-2 with TRBJ2-3; 16 nucleotides align to TRBD2. Germline CDR1 and CDR2: SGHTA and FQGNSA. The CDR3 is 17 amino acids. Trimming cost V 5 bases and J 2 bases; bases outside gene matches: 4. CDR3 residues: CASSKGLAGGPTDTQYF. CDR3 in DNA: TGTGCCAGCAGCAAGGGACTAGCGGGAGGGCCCACAGATACGCAGTATTTT.